The rows below give T cell receptor beta chains drawn from one sample of a study of blood T cell repertoires in COVID-19. Data came from immunoSEQ multiplex PCR; TCRdb stores just in-frame clones and leaves some out. The sample lists 490,000 or so clones, roughly nine tenths seen once, with approximately 8% in the top ten. The sequenced sample was PBMCs or T cells enriched from blood (not recorded which). The origin of the receptors is an older woman who had recovered from COVID-19. Both conserved end residues are part of each CDR3. Each record gives: J gene, D gene, V gene, clone size, CDR3 DNA, CDR3 protein. The D gene is left open where the match is weak. The size of a clone is reported for some rows only, either as once, few or many, or as a class for expanded clones.

TRBJ1-1,TRBD1,TRBV2,-,TGTGCCAGCAGAACTTTCACAGGGGATGAAGCTTTCTTT,CASRTFTGDEAFF
TRBJ2-3,TRBD1,TRBV10-1,-,TGCGCCAGCTCGATACAGGGGTACGATACGCAGTATTTT,CASSIQGYDTQYF
TRBJ2-1,TRBD1,TRBV2,once,TGTGCCAGCAACCCGGGACAGAGCTCCTACAATGAGCAGTTCTTC,CASNPGQSSYNEQFF
TRBJ2-1,-,TRBV21-1,-,TGTGCCAGTCCCAAGACAGGGGGGTGGCTAGAGGATGAGCAGTTCTTC,CASPKTGGWLEDEQFF
TRBJ2-3,-,TRBV5-1,-,TGCGCCAGCAGCTTGGGCGGATACACAGATACGCAGTATTTT,CASSLGGYTDTQYF
TRBJ1-3,-,TRBV30,few,TGTGCCTCCCGGGACAATCATGGAAACACCATATATTTT,CASRDNHGNTIYF
TRBJ1-1,-,TRBV4-2,-,TGTGCCAGCAGCCAAAGGACCGGAACAGGCGATACTGAAGCTTTCTTT,CASSQRTGTGDTEAFF
TRBJ2-1,-,TRBV6-5,-,TGTGCCAGCAACCTTCTAGGGGTTGGTGAGCAGTTCTTC,CASNLLGVGEQFF
TRBJ1-1,-,TRBV18,-,TGTGCCAGTAAACTCGGGGCGCGGGGCACTGAAGCTTTCTTT,CASKLGARGTEAFF
TRBJ2-3,-,TRBV11-3,-,TGTGCCAGCAGCCCCCGGGGCACAGATACGCAGTATTTT,CASSPRGTDTQYF
TRBJ2-1,-,TRBV5-1,-,TGCGCCAGCAGTGAGGTTGGGGGGGCGGAGCAGTTCTTC,CASSEVGGAEQFF
TRBJ1-1,-,TRBV3-1/TRBV3-2,-,TGTGCCAGCAGCCAATTGGGGGGGGCTGAAGCTTTCTTT,CASSQLGGAEAFF
TRBJ1-3,-,TRBV29-1,-,TGCAGCGTTGGTTTAGGGGTTGGAAACACCATATATTTT,CSVGLGVGNTIYF
TRBJ1-1,-,TRBV28,-,TGTGCCAGCAGTTTGTCCCCTTGGGGCAGGGCATGGCATACTGAAGCTTTCTTT,CASSLSPWGRAWHTEAFF
TRBJ1-1,-,TRBV5-1,-,TGCGCCAGCAGCTTGAGGACATCGAACACTGAAGCTTTCTTT,CASSLRTSNTEAFF
TRBJ1-6,TRBD1,TRBV19,-,TGTGCCAGTAGTATGACAGGGCGCAGAGGGGATTCACCCCTCCACTTT,CASSMTGRRGDSPLHF
TRBJ1-1,TRBD1,TRBV5-4,-,TGTGCCAGCACCTTGGGGACAGGGAGGGGCACTGAAGCTTTCTTT,CASTLGTGRGTEAFF
TRBJ2-7,-,TRBV3-1/TRBV3-2,-,TGTGCCAGCAGAATGACAGACGGCTACGAGCAGTACTTC,CASRMTDGYEQYF
TRBJ1-5,TRBD1,TRBV7-9,-,TGTGCCAGCAGCTTAGCGGACAGGGGGAGTCAGCCCCAGCATTTT,CASSLADRGSQPQHF
TRBJ2-3,TRBD2,TRBV10-3,-,TGTGCCATCAGTGATTCCGGACTAGCGGGCGTCACAGATACGCAGTATTTT,CAISDSGLAGVTDTQYF
TRBJ1-5,-,TRBV4-2,-,TGTGCCAGCAGCCAAGATCACGGTCAGCCCCAGCATTTT,CASSQDHGQPQHF
TRBJ1-1,-,TRBV7-8,-,TGTGCCAGCAGCTTAGGCAGGGGCAACACTGAAGCTTTCTTT,CASSLGRGNTEAFF
TRBJ1-3,-,TRBV3-1/TRBV3-2,-,TGTGCCAGCAGCCGAAGACAGGTAACTGGAAACACCATATATTTT,CASSRRQVTGNTIYF
TRBJ1-2,-,TRBV4-1,-,TGCGCCAGCAGCCAATTTTTCCAGGGAGGTGGCTACACCTTC,CASSQFFQGGGYTF
TRBJ2-6,TRBD1,TRBV7-9,once,TGTGCCAGTGCGGGACAGGGCCATTTTGGGGCCAACGTCCTGACTTTC,CASAGQGHFGANVLTF
TRBJ2-2,-,TRBV3-1/TRBV3-2,once,TGTGCCAGCAGCCAAGCTTCTGGAGGGGGCGCATTCACCGGGGAGCTGTTTTTT,CASSQASGGGAFTGELFF
TRBJ1-1,-,TRBV7-8,-,TGTGCCAGCAGCTTTAGTCGCGACACTGAAGCTTTCTTT,CASSFSRDTEAFF
TRBJ2-3,-,TRBV5-1,once,TGCGCCAGCAGCCCGGATAGCGTTGATACGCAGTATTTT,CASSPDSVDTQYF
TRBJ2-1,TRBD2,TRBV4-2,-,TGTGCCAGCAGCCAGGGACTAGCGGAGATTAATGAGCAGTTCTTC,CASSQGLAEINEQFF
TRBJ1-6,TRBD1,TRBV28,-,TGTGCCAGCAACTGGGGACAGGGGAATTCACCCCTCCACTTT,CASNWGQGNSPLHF
TRBJ1-2,-,TRBV5-5,many,TGTGCCAGCAGCTTGGGGCCGAACTCAGCAGGGGTCTATGGCTACACCTTC,CASSLGPNSAGVYGYTF
TRBJ2-3,TRBD2,TRBV11-2,-,TGTGCCAGCAGCCGACTAGCGGGGGGCACAGATACGCAGTATTTT,CASSRLAGGTDTQYF
TRBJ2-1,-,TRBV29-1,-,TGCAGCGTTGACCGACCTGGAGAAGGGCAGTTCTTC,CSVDRPGEGQFF
TRBJ1-5,-,TRBV2,-,TGTGCCAGCAGTGAAAGTCGACAGATTAGCAATCAGCCCCAGCATTTT,CASSESRQISNQPQHF
TRBJ2-1,-,TRBV29-1,-,TGCAGCGTCTACAAGACCCACAGGGTCATAGGCAATGAGCAGTTCTTC,CSVYKTHRVIGNEQFF
TRBJ2-7,TRBD2,TRBV19,-,TGTGCCAGTAGTACCGCCTTTAGCGGGGGGGGAACCTACGAGCAGTACTTC,CASSTAFSGGGTYEQYF
TRBJ1-3,TRBD1,TRBV6-5,-,TGTGCCAGCTTACGGGACAGGGAGGGAAACACCATATATTTT,CASLRDREGNTIYF
TRBJ2-7,-,TRBV3-1/TRBV3-2,few,TGTGCCAGCAGCCAAGCCTATACCTACGAGCAGTACTTC,CASSQAYTYEQYF
TRBJ2-2,TRBD1,TRBV24-1,-,TGTGCCACCAGTGATCCTCGACAGGGCGGCACCGGGGAGCTGTTTTTT,CATSDPRQGGTGELFF
TRBJ2-3,TRBD2,TRBV3-1/TRBV3-2,once,TGTGCCAGCAGCCCGACTAGCGGGGGGACAGATACGCAGTATTTT,CASSPTSGGTDTQYF
TRBJ1-2,-,TRBV6-2/TRBV6-3,-,TGTGCCAGCAGTTACTTGTCAGGGTATGGCTACACCTTC,CASSYLSGYGYTF
TRBJ1-4,TRBD1,TRBV6-5,-,TGTGCCAGCCAAGGACAGGGTAGTGGAAAACTGTTTTTT,CASQGQGSGKLFF
TRBJ2-1,-,TRBV5-4,-,TGTGCCAGCAGCCCGATCGCTCAGTCGGGAAATGAGCAGTTCTTC,CASSPIAQSGNEQFF
TRBJ1-2,-,TRBV6-5,-,TGTGCCAGCACCACCGGGAGTGGGGGACGGGGCTACACCTTC,CASTTGSGGRGYTF
TRBJ2-3,-,TRBV4-1,-,TGCGCCAGCAGCGCAGGGTGGGGCCCAAGCACAGATACGCAGTATTTT,CASSAGWGPSTDTQYF
TRBJ2-3,TRBD1,TRBV18,-,TGTGCCAGCTCACCACCGGGGACAGCCGGAAGCACAGATACGCAGTATTTT,CASSPPGTAGSTDTQYF
TRBJ2-3,TRBD1,TRBV27,-,TGTGCCAGCAGCCGACAGGGGTTAAGCACAGATACGCAGTATTTT,CASSRQGLSTDTQYF
TRBJ1-4,-,TRBV19,once,TGTGCCAGTAGTATAAAGAGGGCGGGAGAGGAAAAACTGTTTTTT,CASSIKRAGEEKLFF
TRBJ1-4,TRBD1,TRBV24-1,once,TGTGCCCCCTTTTTAGGACAGGGGTTCTCAAAACTGTTTTTT,CAPFLGQGFSKLFF
TRBJ2-7,-,TRBV5-6,-,TGTGCCAGCAGCTTGATTGGGCAGGGTAGCTCCTACGAGCAGTACTTC,CASSLIGQGSSYEQYF
TRBJ1-2,-,TRBV28,-,TGTGCCAGCAGTTACCCCGGCGGAAACTATGGCTACACCTTC,CASSYPGGNYGYTF